What follows are 24 T cell receptor beta chains derived from one specimen sequenced in a study of blood T cell repertoires in COVID-19. The assay was immunoSEQ multiplex PCR, and TCRdb's table has in-frame clones only and misses some. The profile shows 190,000 or so clones, roughly 90% of them singletons. The sample consisted of PBMCs or T cells enriched from blood (not recorded which). The receptors originated from a woman younger than 45 who had recovered from COVID-19.

This clone has more than one count but fewer than ten. The chain has TRBV27 and TRBJ1-2; 7 nucleotides line up with TRBD1. CDR3 length equals 17 residues. Trimming removed 0 bases from V and 4 bases from J; junction bases left unmatched: 11. The germline gives CDR1 MNHEY, CDR2 SMNVEV (reference sequence). The CDR3 loop reads CASSLSGWDRSIYGYTF. CDR3 sequence (DNA): TGTGCCAGCAGTTTATCCGGTTGGGACAGATCCATCTATGGCTACACCTTC.

The V gene is TRBV6-2 or TRBV6-3, the J gene TRBJ1-3; D is undetermined. Germline CDR1 and CDR2: MNHEY and SVGEGT. The length of the CDR3 is 14 residues. Deletions cut 5 bases from V and 2 bases from J, with 10 bases between. This CDR3 is CASSPGEAGNTIYF. CDR3 nucleotide sequence: TGTGCCAGCAGTCCCGGCGAGGCTGGAAACACCATATATTTT.

This chain links TRBV30 with TRBJ1-1; 7 bases are shared with TRBD1. There are 14 residues in the CDR3. Germline V gene data show CDR1 as GTSNPN and CDR2 as SVGIG (reference sequence). With 2 bases clipped from V and 4 bases from J, the junction kept 7 bases outside the gene matches. CDR3 residues: CAWSLEGASTEAFF. The DNA for the CDR3 is TGTGCCTGGAGTTTGGAGGGGGCGAGCACTGAAGCTTTCTTT.

This chain joins TRBV11-2 and TRBJ1-3, with 7 bases fitting TRBD1. Trimming at V came to 3 bases and at J to 5 bases, leaving 7 bases not matched to a gene. The CDR3 contains 15 residues. CDR1 is SGHAT and CDR2 is FQNNGV in the germline V gene. CDR3 coding DNA: TGTGCCAGCAGCTTGAACCGGGACAGTAGAAACACCATATATTTT. Translated, it gives CASSLNRDSRNTIYF.

This clone turned up a few times. This chain uses TRBV19 with TRBJ2-2; 9 nucleotides line up with TRBD2. V gave up 0 bases and J gave up 2 bases; unmatched junction bases: 7. CDR3 length equals 18 residues. The germline gives CDR1 LNHDA, CDR2 SQIVND (reference sequence). CDR3 in amino acids: CASSIDSLAGTNTGELFF. In nucleotides, the CDR3 is TGTGCCAGTAGTATAGATAGTCTAGCGGGGACTAACACCGGGGAGCTGTTTTTT.

The rearrangement links TRBV29-1 to TRBJ1-2; the match to TRBD1 covers 8 bases. Germline CDR1 is SQVTM and CDR2 is ANQGSEA. The V segment lost 1 base and the J segment 8 bases; nucleotides outside the gene matches: 12. This CDR3 comprises 15 residues. The CDR3 DNA reads TGCAGCGTTGAAGCTCTACGGACAGGGTTAGTCGGCTACACCTTC. Its protein is CSVEALRTGLVGYTF.

The CDR3 reads CASSLVAVNTEAFF. CDR3 bases: TGTGCCAGCAGCTTGGTTGCGGTGAACACTGAAGCTTTCTTT. The chain carries TRBV5-8 and TRBJ1-1; D unresolved. Looked up from germline, CDR1 is SGHTS and CDR2 is YDEGEE. The CDR3 spans 14 residues. V lost 0 bases and J 0 bases, leaving 6 bases between the germline ends. Based on the CDR3 plus reference TRBV5-8 and TRBJ1-1, the full variable domain is EAGVTQSPTHLIKTRGQQATLRCSPISGHTSVYWYQQALGLGLQFLLWYDEGEERNRGNFPPRFSGRQFPNYSSELNVNALELEDSALYLCASSLVAVNTEAFFGQGTRLTVV.

The rearrangement joins TRBV7-9 to TRBJ1-5; D is unclear. The germline V gene encodes CDR1 SEHNR and CDR2 FQNEAQ (reference sequence). V was pared by 5 bases and J by 2 bases, with 7 bases between. The CDR3 covers 13 residues. CDR3 DNA: TGTGCCAGCAGCCAGTTGGGCAATCAGCCCCAGCATTTT. Protein: CASSQLGNQPQHF.

The CDR3 here is CASSLGTGTDTEAFF. The CDR3 DNA is TGTGCCAGCAGCTTGGGGACAGGGACCGACACTGAAGCTTTCTTT. This chain uses TRBV7-6 with TRBJ1-1; TRBD1 agrees at 9 bases. Per germline, CDR1 SGHVS and CDR2 FNYEAQ. The junction had 5 bases not matched to a gene; V was cut back by 3 bases and J by 3 bases. The CDR3 runs 15 residues.

The chain couples TRBV25-1 to TRBJ2-7; the match to TRBD1 covers 8 bases. The CDR3 contains 13 residues. With 6 bases clipped from V and 5 bases from J, the junction kept 6 bases outside the gene matches. Looked up from germline, CDR1 is MGHDK and CDR2 is SYGVNS. CDR3: CASRGQGMDEQYF. The CDR3, as DNA: TGTGCCAGCAGAGGACAGGGTATGGACGAGCAGTACTTC.

This clone was recorded once. This rearrangement joins TRBV27 to TRBJ2-3, with 10 bases matching TRBD1. Trimming at V came to 6 bases and at J to 7 bases, leaving 13 bases not matched to a gene. CDR3 length equals 16 residues. The V gene's germline CDR1 is MNHEY and CDR2 SMNVEV (reference sequence). CDR3 loop: CASSVSRDRGKNTQYF. CDR3 DNA sequence: TGTGCCAGCAGCGTGAGTAGGGACAGGGGAAAGAATACGCAGTATTTT.

This chain joins TRBV11-3 and TRBJ2-7, with D maybe TRBD1 (5 bases). CDR3 length equals 13 residues. Germline V lookup: CDR1 SGHNT, CDR2 YENEEA. V was shortened by 5 bases and J by 7 bases, with 15 bases between the two germline ends. The CDR3 DNA reads as TGTGCCAGCAGCGACGACAGTGAGGAAGAGCAGTACTTC. It yields the protein CASSDDSEEEQYF.

V and J are TRBV11-2 and TRBJ2-2; maybe TRBD1 (6 bases). Trimming shortened V by 1 base and J by 6 bases, and 9 bases separated the two germline ends. This CDR3 is 14 amino acids long. The germline CDR1 and CDR2 sequences are SGHAT and FQNNGV. The CDR3 is CASSLVTGSGELFF. CDR3 bases: TGTGCCAGCAGCTTAGTAACAGGGTCCGGGGAGCTGTTTTTT.

This clone was observed once. The chain employs TRBV7-9 and TRBJ1-5; TRBD1 aligns across 7 bases. Germline-derived CDR1 and CDR2 are SEHNR and FQNEAQ (reference sequence). Trimming cost V 1 base and J 3 bases; bases outside gene matches: 3. The CDR3 consists of 15 residues. The CDR3 DNA sequence: TGTGCCAGCAGCTTAGGACAGGGACTCAATCAGCCCCAGCATTTT. It yields the protein CASSLGQGLNQPQHF.

The chain couples TRBV5-8 to TRBJ1-5, with 11 bases lining up with TRBD1. CDR3 size: 16 residues. The germline gives CDR1 SGHTS, CDR2 YDEGEE. The trim removed 3 bases at V and 7 bases at J, leaving 9 bases unmatched. CDR3 coding DNA: TGTGCCAGCAGCTGGGGGAGGACAGGGGGCGGCCAGCCCCAGCATTTT. This codes for CASSWGRTGGGQPQHF.

The chain joins TRBV7-9 to TRBJ1-6; D remains unclear. The CDR3 is 15 residues long. The V end was cut by 4 bases, the J end by 6 bases, with 13 bases between. CDR1 is SEHNR and CDR2 is FQNEAQ in the germline V gene (reference sequence). The CDR3 sequence: CASSSGGIGNSPLHF. CDR3 bases: TGTGCCAGCAGCTCGGGAGGGATTGGTAATTCACCCCTCCACTTT.

The chain's CDR3 is CASSEGLVGSYEQYF. The CDR3 DNA reads TGTGCCAGCTCAGAGGGACTAGTAGGGTCTTACGAGCAGTACTTC. V is TRBV18 and J is TRBJ2-7; 8 nucleotides align to TRBD2. V lost 5 bases and J lost 4; bases outside the gene matches: 10. CDR1 and CDR2 from the germline V gene are KGHSH and LQKENI. CDR3 length equals 15 residues.

The rearrangement links TRBV5-1 to TRBJ1-1, with TRBD1 matching over 7 bases. The CDR3 covers 15 residues. Germline CDR1 and CDR2: SGHRS and YFSETQ. V was pared by 0 bases and J by 7 bases, with 9 bases of the junction left unmatched. CDR3 coding DNA: TGCGCCAGCAGCTTGGTCCCGGGACAGACTTATGAAGCTTTCTTT. This codes for CASSLVPGQTYEAFF.

This chain uses TRBV5-6 with TRBJ2-7; tentatively, D is TRBD2 (5 bases). V shed 3 bases and J shed 7 bases, with 17 bases lying between them. The CDR3 sequence is 14 residues long. The germline V gene encodes CDR1 SGHDT and CDR2 YYEEEE. The CDR3 DNA reads TGTGCCAGCAGCTGGGGAGTAGCTGATGAAGAGCAGTACTTC. Amino acids: CASSWGVADEEQYF.

The chain has TRBV9 and TRBJ2-2, with D unclear. Germline V gene data show CDR1 as SGDLS and CDR2 as YYNGEE. This CDR3 contains 15 residues. Trimming took 0 bases from V and 6 from J, leaving 12 bases between them. The CDR3 coding sequence is TGTGCCAGCAGCGTAGGAGGTTCTCGCGCCGGGGAGCTGTTTTTT. It translates to CASSVGGSRAGELFF.

The genes are TRBV29-1 and TRBJ2-3, with 11 bases aligning to TRBD2. This CDR3 region has 16 residues. V trimming: 6 bases; J trimming: 4 bases; junction bases outside the gene matches: 12. Germline CDR1 SQVTM, CDR2 ANQGSEA. CDR3 coding DNA: TGCAGCGTCGCTGGGGATGTTAGCGGGAGGGCAGATACGCAGTATTTT. Translation gives CSVAGDVSGRADTQYF.

This chain joins TRBV5-8 and TRBJ2-1; D remains unclear. The length of the CDR3 is 12 residues. Trimming cost V 6 bases and J 1 base, with 5 bases left between them. Germline values: CDR1 SGHTS, CDR2 YDEGEE. CDR3 sequence (DNA): TGTGCCAGCACCCCTTCCTACAATGAGCAGTTCTTC. The encoded protein is CASTPSYNEQFF.

V gene TRBV30 combines with J gene TRBJ1-5; D ambiguous. CDR3 size: 11 residues. The germline V gene has CDR1 GTSNPN and CDR2 SVGIG (reference sequence). CDR3 residues: CPGHSNQPQHF. The CDR3 DNA is TGTCCTGGGCATAGCAATCAGCCCCAGCATTTT.

The chain recombines TRBV6-5 with TRBJ2-7, with D possibly matching TRBD1 (5 bases). V dropped 1 base and J dropped 0 bases, with 10 bases sitting between them. Germline assignment: CDR1 MNHEY and CDR2 SVGAGI. This CDR3 region has 15 residues. CDR3: CASSYYQGPSYEQYF. As DNA, the CDR3 is TGTGCCAGCAGTTACTACCAGGGCCCCTCCTACGAGCAGTACTTC.